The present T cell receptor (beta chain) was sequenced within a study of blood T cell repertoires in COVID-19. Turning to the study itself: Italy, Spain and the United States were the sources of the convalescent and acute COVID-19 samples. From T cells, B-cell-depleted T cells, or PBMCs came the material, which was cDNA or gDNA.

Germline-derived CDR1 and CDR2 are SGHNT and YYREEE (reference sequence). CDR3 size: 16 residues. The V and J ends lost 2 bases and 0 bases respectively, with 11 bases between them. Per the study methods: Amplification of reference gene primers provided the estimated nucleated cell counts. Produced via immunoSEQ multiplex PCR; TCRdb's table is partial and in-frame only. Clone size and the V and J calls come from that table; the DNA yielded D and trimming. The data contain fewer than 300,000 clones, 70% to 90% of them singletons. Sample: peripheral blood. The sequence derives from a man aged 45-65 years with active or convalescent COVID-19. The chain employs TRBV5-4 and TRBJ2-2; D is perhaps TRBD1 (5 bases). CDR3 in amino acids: CASSLNTGANTGELFF. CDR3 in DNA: TGTGCCAGCAGCTTAAACACAGGTGCGAACACCGGGGAGCTGTTTTTT. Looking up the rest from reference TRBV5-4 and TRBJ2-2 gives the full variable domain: ETGVTQSPTHLIKTRGQQVTLRCSSQSGHNTVSWYQQALGQGPQFIFQYYREEENGRGNFPPRFSGLQFPNYSSELNVNALELDDSALYLCASSLNTGANTGELFFGEGSRLTVL.